These T cell receptor beta chains were read from a single sample in a study of blood T cell repertoires in COVID-19. Generated by immunoSEQ multiplex PCR, the TCRdb table keeps only in-frame clones and is missing some. The sample has 100,000 or so clones; roughly 76% are singletons. Sequences were obtained from peripheral blood. These receptors were collected from a human donor in a cohort sampled during active COVID-19. CDR3s include the opening cysteine and the closing phenylalanine or tryptophan. The D gene is left open where the match is weak. Size values are once, few and many counts, or a class for expanded clones, and some rows have none.

v_call	d_call	clone_size	j_call	cdr3_aa	cdr3_nt
TRBV2	TRBD1	.	TRBJ1-1	CASSAGTGVNTEAFF	TGTGCCAGCAGTGCCGGGACAGGGGTGAACACTGAAGCTTTCTTT
TRBV5-8	.	.	TRBJ1-3	CASSSSLGGSGNTIYF	TGTGCCAGCAGCTCCTCTTTAGGGGGATCTGGAAACACCATATATTTT
TRBV7-2	.	.	TRBJ1-1	CASSLESRPNTEAFF	TGTGCCAGCAGCTTAGAGTCGCGCCCGAACACTGAAGCTTTCTTT
TRBV3-1/TRBV3-2	.	once	TRBJ1-5	CASSQDGGSNQPQHF	TGTGCCAGCAGCCAAGATGGGGGGAGCAATCAGCCCCAGCATTTT
TRBV7-8	TRBD2	.	TRBJ2-7	CASSLVLAGGPYEQYF	TGTGCCAGCAGCTTGGTACTAGCGGGAGGGCCCTACGAGCAGTACTTC
TRBV7-9	.	.	TRBJ2-2	CASSSPGQNTGELFF	TGTGCCAGCAGCTCCCCCGGACAGAACACCGGGGAGCTGTTTTTT
TRBV5-5	.	.	TRBJ1-2	CASSRRVDYGYTF	TGTGCCAGCAGCAGACGGGTAGACTATGGCTACACCTTC
TRBV4-3	TRBD1	.	TRBJ1-2	CASSQDTGGYEYGYTF	TGCGCCAGCAGCCAGGACACAGGGGGCTACGAGTATGGCTACACCTTC
TRBV7-8	TRBD1	.	TRBJ1-4	CASSLAFQGATEKLFF	TGTGCCAGCAGCTTAGCGTTCCAGGGGGCGACTGAAAAACTGTTTTTT
TRBV30	TRBD1	.	TRBJ1-1	CAWRPWDRGRGTEAFF	TGTGCCTGGAGGCCCTGGGACAGGGGGCGAGGGACTGAAGCTTTCTTT
TRBV3-1/TRBV3-2	TRBD2	.	TRBJ2-7	CASSQVTSGSHEQYF	TGTGCCAGCAGCCAAGTTACTAGCGGGAGCCACGAGCAGTACTTC
TRBV28	.	.	TRBJ1-1	CASSPSTGKNTEAFF	TGTGCCAGCAGTCCATCCACAGGAAAGAACACTGAAGCTTTCTTT
TRBV9	.	.	TRBJ2-2	CASSVEGVGNTGELFF	TGTGCCAGCAGCGTAGAGGGGGTCGGGAACACCGGGGAGCTGTTTTTT
TRBV29-1	.	.	TRBJ1-1	CSVVFRGQPNTEAFF	TGCAGCGTTGTGTTCCGAGGGCAGCCAAACACTGAAGCTTTCTTT
TRBV18	TRBD1	few	TRBJ1-1	CASTTGAGNTEAFF	TGTGCCAGCACGACAGGGGCAGGGAACACTGAAGCTTTCTTT
TRBV9	.	.	TRBJ1-2	CASSVGQTLYGYTF	TGTGCCAGCAGCGTAGGACAGACCCTCTATGGCTACACCTTC
TRBV9	TRBD2	.	TRBJ2-3	CASAKETSGSFGTQYF	TGTGCCAGCGCTAAGGAGACTAGCGGGAGCTTTGGTACGCAGTATTTT
TRBV24-1	.	.	TRBJ2-4	CATSDSPAHVQYF	TGTGCCACCAGTGATTCCCCCGCACACGTTCAGTACTTC
TRBV6-1	TRBD1	.	TRBJ1-1	CASSEVQGASEAFF	TGTGCCAGCAGTGAAGTACAGGGGGCCTCTGAAGCTTTCTTT
TRBV24-1	TRBD1	.	TRBJ1-2	CATSEGGTGHYGYTF	TGTGCCACCAGTGAAGGCGGGACAGGTCACTATGGCTACACCTTC
TRBV19	TRBD1	.	TRBJ1-4	CASSTGQGNEKLFF	TGTGCCAGTAGTACCGGACAGGGTAATGAAAAACTGTTTTTT
TRBV5-6	.	few	TRBJ1-3	CASVSGSSGNTIYF	TGTGCCAGCGTGAGCGGGAGCTCTGGAAACACCATATATTTT
TRBV6-5	TRBD1	.	TRBJ1-1	CASSYTGQGAEAFF	TGTGCCAGCAGTTACACGGGACAGGGCGCTGAAGCTTTCTTT
TRBV11-3	.	.	TRBJ1-6	CASSRWGFGSPLHF	TGTGCCAGCAGCCGATGGGGCTTCGGTTCACCCCTCCACTTT
TRBV4-1	.	once	TRBJ1-1	CASSQAVGGGTEAFF	TGCGCCAGCAGCCAAGCGGTCGGGGGAGGAACTGAAGCTTTCTTT
TRBV11-2	TRBD2	few	TRBJ2-7	CASSRNQGRDSYEQYF	TGTGCCAGCAGTCGCAATCAAGGGAGGGATTCCTACGAGCAGTACTTC